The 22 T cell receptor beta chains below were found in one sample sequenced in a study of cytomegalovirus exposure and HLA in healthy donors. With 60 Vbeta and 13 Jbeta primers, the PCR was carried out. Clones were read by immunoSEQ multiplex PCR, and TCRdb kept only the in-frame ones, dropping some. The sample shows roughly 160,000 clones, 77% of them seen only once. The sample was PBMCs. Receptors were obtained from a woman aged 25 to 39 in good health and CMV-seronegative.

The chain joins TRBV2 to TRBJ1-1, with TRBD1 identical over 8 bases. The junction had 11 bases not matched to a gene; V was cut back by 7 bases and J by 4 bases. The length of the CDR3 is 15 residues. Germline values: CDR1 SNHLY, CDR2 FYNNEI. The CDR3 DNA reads TGTGCCAGCACCCCAGGGGGCTTTTTGGTCACTGAAGCTTTCTTT. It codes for CASTPGGFLVTEAFF.

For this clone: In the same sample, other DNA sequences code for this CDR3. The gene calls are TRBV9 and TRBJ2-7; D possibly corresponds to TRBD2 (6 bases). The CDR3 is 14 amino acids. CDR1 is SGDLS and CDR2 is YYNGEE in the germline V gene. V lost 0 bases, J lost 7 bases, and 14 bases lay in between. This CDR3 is CASSVGGTGVEQYF. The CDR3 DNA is TGTGCCAGCAGCGTAGGAGGGACGGGAGTTGAGCAGTACTTC. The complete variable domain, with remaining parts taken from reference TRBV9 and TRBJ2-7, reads DSGVTQTPKHLITATGQRVTLRCSPRSGDLSVYWYQQSLDQGLQFLIQYYNGEERAKGNILERFSAQQFPDLHSELNLSSLELGDSALYFCASSVGGTGVEQYFGPGTRLTVT.

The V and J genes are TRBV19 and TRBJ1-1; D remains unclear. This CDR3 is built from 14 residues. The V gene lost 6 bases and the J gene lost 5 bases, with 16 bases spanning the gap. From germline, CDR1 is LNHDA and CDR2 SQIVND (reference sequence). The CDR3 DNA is TGTGCCAGTAGGAGGGCCGAGGGTGGGACTGAAGCTTTCTTT. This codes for CASRRAEGGTEAFF.

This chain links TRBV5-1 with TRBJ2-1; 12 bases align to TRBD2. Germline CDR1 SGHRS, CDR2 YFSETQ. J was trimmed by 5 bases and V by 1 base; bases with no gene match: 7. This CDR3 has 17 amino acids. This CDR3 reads CASSLQWTSGKDNEQFF. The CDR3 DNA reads TGCGCCAGCAGCTTGCAATGGACTAGCGGGAAAGACAATGAGCAGTTCTTC.

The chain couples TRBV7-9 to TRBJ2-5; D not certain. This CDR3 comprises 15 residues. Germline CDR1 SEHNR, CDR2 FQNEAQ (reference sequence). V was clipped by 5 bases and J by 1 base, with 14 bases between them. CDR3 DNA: TGTGCCAGCAGCAAGTCCCAAGCCTTCCAAGAGACCCAGTACTTC. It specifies CASSKSQAFQETQYF.

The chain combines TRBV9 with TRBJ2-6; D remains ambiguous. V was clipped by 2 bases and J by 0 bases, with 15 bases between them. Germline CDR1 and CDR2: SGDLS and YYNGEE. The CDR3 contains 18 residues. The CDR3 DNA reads TGTGCCAGCAGCGTGTCCACGGGTACCCGCTCTGGGGCCAACGTCCTGACTTTC. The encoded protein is CASSVSTGTRSGANVLTF.

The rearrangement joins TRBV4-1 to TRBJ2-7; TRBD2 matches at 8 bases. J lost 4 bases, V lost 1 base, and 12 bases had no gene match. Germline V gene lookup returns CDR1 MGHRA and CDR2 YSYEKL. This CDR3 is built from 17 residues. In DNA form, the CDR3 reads TGCGCCAGCAGCCAAGTCCTAGCGTCTAGCGGGTTATACGAGCAGTACTTC. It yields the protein CASSQVLASSGLYEQYF.

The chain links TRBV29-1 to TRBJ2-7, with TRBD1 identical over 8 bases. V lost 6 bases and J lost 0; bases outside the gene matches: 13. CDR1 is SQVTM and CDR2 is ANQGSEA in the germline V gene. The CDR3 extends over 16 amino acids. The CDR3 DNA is TGCAGCGTCCTCGGGTCCCCCAGGGGGCCCTCCTACGAGCAGTACTTC. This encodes CSVLGSPRGPSYEQYF.

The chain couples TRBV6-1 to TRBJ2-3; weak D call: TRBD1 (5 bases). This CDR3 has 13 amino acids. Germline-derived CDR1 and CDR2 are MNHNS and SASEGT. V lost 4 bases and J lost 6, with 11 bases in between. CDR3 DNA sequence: TGTGCCAGCAGTGTTTGGGGCCGGGATACGCAGTATTTT. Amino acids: CASSVWGRDTQYF.

DNA of the CDR3: TGTGCCAGCAGCTTAAGGGCGTTGAGCGGGGACCCCTACGAGCAGTACTTC. It codes for CASSLRALSGDPYEQYF. The chain combines TRBV7-7 with TRBJ2-7; 7 nucleotides agree with TRBD2. The CDR3 covers 17 residues. The germline V gene encodes CDR1 SSHAT and CDR2 FNYEAQ (reference sequence). V lost 2 bases and J lost 2; bases outside the gene matches: 12. The variable domain in full, completed from reference TRBV7-7 and TRBJ2-7, reads GAGVSQSPRYKVTKRGQDVTLRCDPISSHATLYWYQQALGQGPEFLTYFNYEAQPDKSGLPSDRFSAERPEGSISTLTIQRTEQRDSAMYRCASSLRALSGDPYEQYFGPGTRLTVT.

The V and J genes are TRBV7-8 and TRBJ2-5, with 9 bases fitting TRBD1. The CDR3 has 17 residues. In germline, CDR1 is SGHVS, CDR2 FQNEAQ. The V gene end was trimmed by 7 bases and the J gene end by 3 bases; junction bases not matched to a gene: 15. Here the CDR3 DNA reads TGTGCCAGCATCTCCGGGTACCGGACAGGGGACGAAGAGACCCAGTACTTC. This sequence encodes CASISGYRTGDEETQYF.

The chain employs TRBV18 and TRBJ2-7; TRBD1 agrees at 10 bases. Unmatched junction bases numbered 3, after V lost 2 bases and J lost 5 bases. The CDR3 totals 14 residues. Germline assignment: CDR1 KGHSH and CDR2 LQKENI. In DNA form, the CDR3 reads TGTGCCAGCTCACCAACCGGGACAGGGGACGAGCAGTACTTC. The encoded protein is CASSPTGTGDEQYF. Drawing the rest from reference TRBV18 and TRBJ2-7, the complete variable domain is NAGVMQNPRHLVRRRGQEARLRCSPMKGHSHVYWYRQLPEEGLKFMVYLQKENIIDESGMPKERFSAEFPKEGPSILRIQQVVRGDSAAYFCASSPTGTGDEQYFGPGTRLTVT.

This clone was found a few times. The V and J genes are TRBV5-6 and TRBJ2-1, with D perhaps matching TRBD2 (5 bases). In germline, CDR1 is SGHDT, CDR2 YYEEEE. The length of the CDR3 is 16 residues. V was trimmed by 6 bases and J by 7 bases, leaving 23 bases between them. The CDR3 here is CASTPYGVEFGNEQFF. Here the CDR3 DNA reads TGTGCCAGCACCCCATACGGGGTCGAGTTTGGGAATGAGCAGTTCTTC.

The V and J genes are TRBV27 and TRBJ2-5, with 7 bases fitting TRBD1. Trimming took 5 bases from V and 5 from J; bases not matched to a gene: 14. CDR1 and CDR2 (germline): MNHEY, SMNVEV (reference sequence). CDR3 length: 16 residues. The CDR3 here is CASSRKGTVKEETQYF. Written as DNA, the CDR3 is TGTGCCAGCAGTAGAAAAGGGACAGTTAAGGAGGAGACCCAGTACTTC.

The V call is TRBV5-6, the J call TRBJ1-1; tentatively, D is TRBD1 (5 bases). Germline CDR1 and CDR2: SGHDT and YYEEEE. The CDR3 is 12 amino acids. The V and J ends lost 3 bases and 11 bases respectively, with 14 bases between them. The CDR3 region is CASSSGTFKAFF. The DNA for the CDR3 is TGTGCCAGCAGCTCTGGGACTTTTAAGGCTTTCTTT.

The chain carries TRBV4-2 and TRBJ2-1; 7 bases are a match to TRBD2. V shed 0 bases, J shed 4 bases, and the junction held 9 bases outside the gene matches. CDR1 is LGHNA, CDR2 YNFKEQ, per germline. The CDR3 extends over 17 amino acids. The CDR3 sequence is CASSQDLASGGYNEQFF. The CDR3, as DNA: TGTGCCAGCAGCCAAGATCTGGCTAGCGGAGGTTACAATGAGCAGTTCTTC.

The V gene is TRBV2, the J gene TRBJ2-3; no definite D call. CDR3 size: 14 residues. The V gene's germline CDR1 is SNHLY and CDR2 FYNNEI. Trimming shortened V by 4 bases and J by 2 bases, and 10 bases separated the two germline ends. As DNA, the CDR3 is TGTGCCAGCAGTGGTGTCTCGTACACAGATACGCAGTATTTT. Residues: CASSGVSYTDTQYF.

The CDR3 reads CASSSRQGSGYTF. In DNA, the CDR3 is TGTGCCAGCAGCTCGAGACAGGGGAGCGGCTACACCTTC. The chain links TRBV11-2 to TRBJ1-2; 8 bases map to TRBD1. CDR3 size: 13 residues. Germline loops: CDR1 SGHAT, CDR2 FQNNGV. The ends lost 4 bases at V and 8 bases at J; junction bases unmatched: 6.

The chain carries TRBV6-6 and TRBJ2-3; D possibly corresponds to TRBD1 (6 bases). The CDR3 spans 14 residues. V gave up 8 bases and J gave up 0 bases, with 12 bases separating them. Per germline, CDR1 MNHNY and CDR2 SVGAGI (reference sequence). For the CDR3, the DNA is TGTGCCAGCGGTCAGGACAGTAGCACAGATACGCAGTATTTT. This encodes CASGQDSSTDTQYF.

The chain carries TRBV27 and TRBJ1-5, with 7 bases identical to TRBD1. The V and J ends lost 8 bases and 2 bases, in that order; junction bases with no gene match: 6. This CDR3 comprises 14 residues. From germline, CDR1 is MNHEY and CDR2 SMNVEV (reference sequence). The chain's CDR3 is CASRRTGGNQPQHF. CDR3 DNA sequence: TGTGCCAGCCGCCGAACAGGGGGCAATCAGCCCCAGCATTTT.

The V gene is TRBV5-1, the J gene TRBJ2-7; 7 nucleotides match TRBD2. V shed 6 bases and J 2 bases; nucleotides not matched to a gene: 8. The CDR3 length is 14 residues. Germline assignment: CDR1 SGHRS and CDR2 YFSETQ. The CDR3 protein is CASTGGSQTYEQYF. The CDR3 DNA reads TGCGCCAGCACAGGCGGGAGTCAAACCTACGAGCAGTACTTC.

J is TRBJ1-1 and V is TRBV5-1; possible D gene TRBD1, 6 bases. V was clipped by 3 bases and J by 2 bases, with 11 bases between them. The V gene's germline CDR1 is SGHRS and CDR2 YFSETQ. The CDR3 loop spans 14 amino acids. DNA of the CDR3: TGCGCCAGCAGCTGGGGGCAGGGTAACACTGAAGCTTTCTTT. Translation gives CASSWGQGNTEAFF.